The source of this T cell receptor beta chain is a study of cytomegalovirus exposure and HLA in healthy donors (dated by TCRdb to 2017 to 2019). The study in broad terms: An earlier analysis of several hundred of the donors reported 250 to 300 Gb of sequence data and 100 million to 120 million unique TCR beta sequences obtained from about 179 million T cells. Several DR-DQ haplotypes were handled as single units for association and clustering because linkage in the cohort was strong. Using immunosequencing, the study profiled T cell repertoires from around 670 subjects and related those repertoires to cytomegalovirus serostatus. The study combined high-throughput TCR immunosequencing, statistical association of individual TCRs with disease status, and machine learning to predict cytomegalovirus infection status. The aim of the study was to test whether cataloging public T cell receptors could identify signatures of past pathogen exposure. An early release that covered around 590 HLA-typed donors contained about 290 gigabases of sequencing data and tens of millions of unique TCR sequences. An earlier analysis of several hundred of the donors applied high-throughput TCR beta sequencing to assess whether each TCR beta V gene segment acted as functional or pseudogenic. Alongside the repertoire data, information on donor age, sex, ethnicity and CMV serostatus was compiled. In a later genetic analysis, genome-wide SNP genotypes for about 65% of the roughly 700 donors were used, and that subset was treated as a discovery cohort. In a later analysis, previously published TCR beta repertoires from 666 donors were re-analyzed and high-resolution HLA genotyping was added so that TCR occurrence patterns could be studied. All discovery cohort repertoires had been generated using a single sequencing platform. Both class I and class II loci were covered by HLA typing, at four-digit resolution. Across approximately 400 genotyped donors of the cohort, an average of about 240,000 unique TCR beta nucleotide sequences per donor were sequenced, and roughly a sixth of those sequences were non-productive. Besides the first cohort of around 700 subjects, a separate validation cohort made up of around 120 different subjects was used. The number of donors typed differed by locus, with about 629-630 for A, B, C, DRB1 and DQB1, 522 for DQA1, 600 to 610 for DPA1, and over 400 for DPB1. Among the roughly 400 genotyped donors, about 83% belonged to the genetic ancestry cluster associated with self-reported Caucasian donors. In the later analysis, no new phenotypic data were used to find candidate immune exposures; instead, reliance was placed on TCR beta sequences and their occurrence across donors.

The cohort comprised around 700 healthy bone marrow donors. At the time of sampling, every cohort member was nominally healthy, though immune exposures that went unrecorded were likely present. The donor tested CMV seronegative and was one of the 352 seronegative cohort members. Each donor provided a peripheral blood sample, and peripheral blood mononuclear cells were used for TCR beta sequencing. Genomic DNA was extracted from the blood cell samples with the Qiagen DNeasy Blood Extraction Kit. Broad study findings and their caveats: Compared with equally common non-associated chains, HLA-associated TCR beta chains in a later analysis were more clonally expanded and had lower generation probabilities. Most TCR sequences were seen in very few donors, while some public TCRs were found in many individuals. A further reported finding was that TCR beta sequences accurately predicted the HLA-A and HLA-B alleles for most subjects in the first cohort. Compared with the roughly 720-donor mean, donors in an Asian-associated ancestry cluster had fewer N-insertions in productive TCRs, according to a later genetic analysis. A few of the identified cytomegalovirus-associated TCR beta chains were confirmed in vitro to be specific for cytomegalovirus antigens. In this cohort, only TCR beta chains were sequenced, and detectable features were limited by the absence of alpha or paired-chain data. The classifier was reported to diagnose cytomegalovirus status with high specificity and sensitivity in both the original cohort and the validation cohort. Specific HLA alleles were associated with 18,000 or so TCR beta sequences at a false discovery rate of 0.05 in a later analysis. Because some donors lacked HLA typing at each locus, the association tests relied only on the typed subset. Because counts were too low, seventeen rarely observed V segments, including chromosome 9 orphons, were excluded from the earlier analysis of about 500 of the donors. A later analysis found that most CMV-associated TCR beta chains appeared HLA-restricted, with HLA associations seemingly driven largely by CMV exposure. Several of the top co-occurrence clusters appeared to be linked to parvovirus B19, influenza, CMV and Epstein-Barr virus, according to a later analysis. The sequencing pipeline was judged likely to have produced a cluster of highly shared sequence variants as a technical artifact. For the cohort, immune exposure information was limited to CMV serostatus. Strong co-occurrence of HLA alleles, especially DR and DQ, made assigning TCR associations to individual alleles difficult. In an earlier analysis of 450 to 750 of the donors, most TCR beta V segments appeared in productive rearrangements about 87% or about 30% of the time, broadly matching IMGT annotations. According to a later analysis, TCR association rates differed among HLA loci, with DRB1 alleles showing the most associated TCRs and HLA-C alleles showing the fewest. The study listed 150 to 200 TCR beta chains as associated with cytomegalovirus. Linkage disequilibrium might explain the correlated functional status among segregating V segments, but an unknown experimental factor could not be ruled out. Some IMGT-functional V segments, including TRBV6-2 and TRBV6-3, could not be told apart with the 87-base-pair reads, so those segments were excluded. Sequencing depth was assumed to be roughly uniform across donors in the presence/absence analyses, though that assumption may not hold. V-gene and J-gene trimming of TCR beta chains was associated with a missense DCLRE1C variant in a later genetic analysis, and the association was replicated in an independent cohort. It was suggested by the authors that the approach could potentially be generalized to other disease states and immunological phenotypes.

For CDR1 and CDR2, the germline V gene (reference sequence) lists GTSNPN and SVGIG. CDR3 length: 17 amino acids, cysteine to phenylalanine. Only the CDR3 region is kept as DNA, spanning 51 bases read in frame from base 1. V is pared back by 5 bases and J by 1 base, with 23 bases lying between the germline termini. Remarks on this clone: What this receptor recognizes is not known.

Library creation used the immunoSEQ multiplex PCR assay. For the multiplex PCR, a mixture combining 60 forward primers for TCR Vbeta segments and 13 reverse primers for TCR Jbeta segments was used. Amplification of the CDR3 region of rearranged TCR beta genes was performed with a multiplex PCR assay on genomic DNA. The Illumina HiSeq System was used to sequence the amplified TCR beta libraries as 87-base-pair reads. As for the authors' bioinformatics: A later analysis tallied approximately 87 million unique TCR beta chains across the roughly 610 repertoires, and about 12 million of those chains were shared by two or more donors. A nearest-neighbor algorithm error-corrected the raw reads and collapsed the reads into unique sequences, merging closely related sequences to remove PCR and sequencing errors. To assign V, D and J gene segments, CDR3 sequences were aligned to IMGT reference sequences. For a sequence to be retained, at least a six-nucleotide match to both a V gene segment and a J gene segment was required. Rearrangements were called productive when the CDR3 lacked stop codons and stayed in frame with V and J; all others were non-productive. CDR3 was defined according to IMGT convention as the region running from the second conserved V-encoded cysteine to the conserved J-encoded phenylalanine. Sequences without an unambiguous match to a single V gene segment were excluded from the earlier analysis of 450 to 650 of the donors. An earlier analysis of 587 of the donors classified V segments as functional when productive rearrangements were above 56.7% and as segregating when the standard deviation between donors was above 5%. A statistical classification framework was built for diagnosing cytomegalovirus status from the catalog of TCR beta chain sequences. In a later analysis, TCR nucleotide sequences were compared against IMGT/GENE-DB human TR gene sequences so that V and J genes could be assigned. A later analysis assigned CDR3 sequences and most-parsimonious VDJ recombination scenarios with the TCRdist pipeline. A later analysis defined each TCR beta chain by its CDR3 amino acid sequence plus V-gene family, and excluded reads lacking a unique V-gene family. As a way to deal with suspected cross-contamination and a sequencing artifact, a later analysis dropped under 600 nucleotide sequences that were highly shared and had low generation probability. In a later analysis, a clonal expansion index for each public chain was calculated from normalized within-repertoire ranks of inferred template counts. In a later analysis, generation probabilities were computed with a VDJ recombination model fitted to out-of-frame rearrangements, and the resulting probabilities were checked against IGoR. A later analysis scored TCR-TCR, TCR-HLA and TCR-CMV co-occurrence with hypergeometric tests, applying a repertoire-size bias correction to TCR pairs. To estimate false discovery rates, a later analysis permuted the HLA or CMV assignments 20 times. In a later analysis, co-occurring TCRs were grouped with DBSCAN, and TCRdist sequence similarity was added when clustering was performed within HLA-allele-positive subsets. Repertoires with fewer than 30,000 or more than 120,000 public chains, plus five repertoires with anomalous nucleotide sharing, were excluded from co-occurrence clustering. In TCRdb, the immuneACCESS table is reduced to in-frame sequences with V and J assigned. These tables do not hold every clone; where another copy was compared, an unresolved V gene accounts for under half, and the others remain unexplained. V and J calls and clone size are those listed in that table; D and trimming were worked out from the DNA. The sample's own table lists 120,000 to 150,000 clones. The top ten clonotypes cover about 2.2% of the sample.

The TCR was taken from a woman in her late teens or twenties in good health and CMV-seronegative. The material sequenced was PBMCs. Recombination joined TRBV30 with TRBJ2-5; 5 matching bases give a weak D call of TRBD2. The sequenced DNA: TGTGCCTGGGGTGACCCTCGGACCTGGGCGGGCCAAGAGACCCAGTACTTC. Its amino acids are CAWGDPRTWAGQETQYF.